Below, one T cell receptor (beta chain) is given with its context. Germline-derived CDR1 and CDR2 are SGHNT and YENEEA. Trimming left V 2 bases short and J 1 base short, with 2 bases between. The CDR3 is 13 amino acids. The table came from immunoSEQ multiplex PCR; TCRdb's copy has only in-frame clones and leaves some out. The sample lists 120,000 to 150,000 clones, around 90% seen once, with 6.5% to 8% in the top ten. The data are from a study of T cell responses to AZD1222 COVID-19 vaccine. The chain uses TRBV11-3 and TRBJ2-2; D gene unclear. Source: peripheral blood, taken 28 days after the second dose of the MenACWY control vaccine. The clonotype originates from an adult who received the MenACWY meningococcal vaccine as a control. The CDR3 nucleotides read TGTGCCAGCAGCTTAATGAACACCGGGGAGCTGTTTTTT. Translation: CASSLMNTGELFF.